Below, 5 T cell receptor beta chains from the same sample are listed, as sequenced in a study of blood T cell repertoires in COVID-19. Produced via immunoSEQ multiplex PCR; TCRdb's table is partial and in-frame only. This sample has about 420,000 clones; around nine tenths occur once, and the top ten carry less than 0.95%. The sequencing sample was made of peripheral blood. These receptors were obtained from a man between 18 and 35 years old with COVID-19, enrolled during active disease.

J is TRBJ1-4 and V is TRBV19; TRBD1 might be the D (6 bases). The germline V gene encodes CDR1 LNHDA and CDR2 SQIVND (reference sequence). The CDR3 loop spans 15 amino acids. Trimming pared 6 bases from V and 3 bases from J, leaving 14 bases between. CDR3 sequence: CASRLGAGANEKLFF. As DNA, the CDR3 is TGTGCCAGTAGGTTGGGGGCAGGGGCTAATGAAAAACTGTTTTTT.

The chain uses TRBV5-1 and TRBJ2-1; tentatively, D is TRBD1 (7 bases). The CDR3 contains 16 residues. Trimming removed 2 bases at V and 2 bases at J, with 14 bases between. CDR1 is SGHRS, CDR2 YFSETQ, per germline. The CDR3 loop is CASSFGGGPPYNEQFF. DNA for the CDR3: TGCGCCAGCAGCTTTGGAGGGGGCCCCCCCTACAATGAGCAGTTCTTC.

The chain recombines TRBV5-4 with TRBJ2-3, with D possibly being TRBD1 (5 bases). V shed 6 bases and J shed 6 bases, with 11 bases lying between them. The CDR3 sequence is 12 residues long. CDR1 and CDR2 from the germline V gene are SGHNT and YYREEE (reference sequence). The CDR3 DNA reads TGTGCCAGCAAAGACAGCCGGGATACGCAGTATTTT. Protein sequence: CASKDSRDTQYF. The whole variable domain, remainder taken from reference TRBV5-4 and TRBJ2-3, is ETGVTQSPTHLIKTRGQQVTLRCSSQSGHNTVSWYQQALGQGPQFIFQYYREEENGRGNFPPRFSGLQFPNYSSELNVNALELDDSALYLCASKDSRDTQYFGPGTRLTVL.

The V gene is TRBV30, the J gene TRBJ1-5; 8 nucleotides agree with TRBD1. V dropped 5 bases and J dropped 7; count of bases not matched to a gene: 7. The CDR3 length is 13 residues. The germline V gene encodes CDR1 GTSNPN and CDR2 SVGIG (reference sequence). The DNA for the CDR3 is TGTGCCTGGTCTACAGGGGGGGACCAGCCCCAGCATTTT. Protein sequence: CAWSTGGDQPQHF.

V and J are TRBV3-1 (or the pseudogene TRBV3-2) and TRBJ1-3; 9 bases fit TRBD1. The CDR3 totals 16 residues. Germline V gene lookup returns CDR1 LGHDT and CDR2 YNNKEL (reference sequence). V was clipped by 4 bases and J by 7 bases; unmatched bases: 11. DNA for the CDR3: TGTGCCAGCAGCCGGACAGGGGCGGGGGCTGAGAACACCATATATTTT. Translated: CASSRTGAGAENTIYF.